A selection of T cell receptor beta chains follows, all from one sample in a study of beta chain features in type 1 diabetes. The assay was immunoSEQ multiplex PCR, and TCRdb's table has in-frame clones only and misses some. The sample includes around 250,000 clones, 25% to 30% of them seen just once. Specimen: central memory CD4+ T cells from blood. Receptors were obtained from a man younger than 40 in good health. Both conserved end residues are part of each CDR3. Fields, in order: J gene, V gene, CDR3 protein.

TRBJ2-5 | TRBV18 | CASSRREETQYF
TRBJ2-1 | TRBV5-1 | CASSLERGPDEQFF
TRBJ2-7 | TRBV7-2 | CASSPRQTYEQYF
TRBJ2-1 | TRBV20-1 | CSAKQGAEQFF
TRBJ2-1 | TRBV4-3 | CASGGTSAHNEQFF
TRBJ2-7 | TRBV30 | CAWSPPGTVSSYEQYF
TRBJ2-7 | TRBV11-2 | CASSLDWTEGHEQYF
TRBJ1-5 | TRBV9 | CASSVEGQGNQPQHF
TRBJ1-2 | TRBV6-5 | CASRGSGASNYGYTF
TRBJ1-4 | TRBV5-1 | CASSLGATREKLFF
TRBJ1-1 | TRBV7-2 | CASRLQGNTEAFF
TRBJ2-1 | TRBV10-3 | CAISESVRLGNEQFF
TRBJ2-1 | TRBV7-9 | CASSERYNEQFF
TRBJ2-5 | TRBV30 | CAWSGSGGETQYF
TRBJ2-7 | TRBV28 | CASSTTGQGTDEQYF
TRBJ1-2 | TRBV6-5 | CASSEPESYGYTF
TRBJ2-3 | TRBV11-2 | CASSLNPSSGRATDTQYF
TRBJ2-3 | TRBV30 | CAWSRDLGADTQYF
TRBJ2-7 | TRBV7-2 | CASSLVDLYEQYF
TRBJ1-5 | TRBV2 | CASEPLRRGNQPQHF
TRBJ2-7 | TRBV19 | CASRDGQGGHEQYF
TRBJ2-5 | TRBV16 | CASSWGRQETQYF
TRBJ1-1 | TRBV30 | CAWRQNTEAFF
TRBJ2-1 | TRBV18 | CASSPPSSNEQFF
TRBJ1-2 | TRBV5-6 | CASSSQGSNYGYTF
TRBJ2-3 | TRBV27 | CASRTVDTQYF
TRBJ2-3 | TRBV29-1 | CSAVGLAGGPNLDTQYF
TRBJ1-2 | TRBV2 | CASAGLAGGNGYTF
TRBJ2-7 | TRBV6-1 | CASIRQGAVEQYF
TRBJ2-7 | TRBV7-2 | CASSAQGYEQYF
TRBJ2-1 | TRBV18 | CASSPPSGGTYNEQFF
TRBJ2-1 | TRBV5-1 | CASSLYATSGINEQFF
TRBJ2-1 | TRBV15 | CATSRSSGGYNEQFF
TRBJ2-6 | TRBV18 | CASSPRGSGANVLTF
TRBJ2-1 | TRBV2 | CASSDSTSGVGEQFF
TRBJ2-3 | TRBV5-1 | CASSWTSGGSADTQYF
TRBJ1-1 | TRBV2 | CASSEVRVYREAFF
TRBJ2-7 | TRBV7-2 | CASSPLGGGNYEQYF
TRBJ2-7 | TRBV5-1 | CASSPQQGSYEQYF
TRBJ2-5 | TRBV4-3 | CASSQSRSETQYF
TRBJ2-1 | TRBV18 | CASSAGQGNADEQFF
TRBJ1-6 | TRBV10-2 | CASSESDFSPLHF
TRBJ2-7 | TRBV5-1 | CASRLNSGSGYEQYF
TRBJ2-1 | TRBV19 | CASRIELASGRAQFF
TRBJ2-3 | TRBV14 | CASSFRDFTDTQYF
TRBJ2-5 | TRBV4-3 | CASSQETGLRGPGGTQYF
TRBJ2-5 | TRBV18 | CASSPPDRIQETQYF